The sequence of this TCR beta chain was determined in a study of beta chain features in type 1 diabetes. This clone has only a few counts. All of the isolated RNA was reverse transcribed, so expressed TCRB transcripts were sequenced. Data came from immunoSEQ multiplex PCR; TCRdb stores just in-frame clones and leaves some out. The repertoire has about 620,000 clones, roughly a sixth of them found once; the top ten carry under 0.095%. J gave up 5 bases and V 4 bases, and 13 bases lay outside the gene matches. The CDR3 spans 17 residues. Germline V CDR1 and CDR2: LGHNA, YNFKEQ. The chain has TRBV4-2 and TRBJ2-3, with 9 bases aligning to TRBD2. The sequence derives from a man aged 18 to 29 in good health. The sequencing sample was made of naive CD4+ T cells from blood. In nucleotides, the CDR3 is TGTGCCAGCAGCCCCTCGCGGGGGGGTAGTCCGGGAGATACGCAGTATTTT. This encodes CASSPSRGGSPGDTQYF.